What follows are 25 T cell receptor beta chains derived from one specimen sequenced in a study of blood T cell repertoires in COVID-19 (dated by TCRdb to the early 2020s). The protocol used for the library was the immunoSEQ multiplex PCR assay. The source is immuneACCESS, and TCRdb retained only in-frame sequences with V and J called. Part of the clones is not carried over; for the studies checked, unresolved V genes explain less than half of this, and the remainder is unexplained. For this sample there are some 200,000 clones; about 85% appear just once. The top ten clonotypes cover more than 10% of the sample. The sequenced sample consisted of peripheral blood. The receptors here all came from a woman between 18 and 30 years old who had recovered from COVID-19.

V is TRBV19 and J is TRBJ1-1, with 7 bases matching TRBD1. This CDR3 has 14 amino acids. The germline CDR1 and CDR2 sequences are LNHDA and SQIVND (reference sequence). Trimming took 7 bases from V and 6 from J; bases not matched to a gene: 11. Here the CDR3 DNA reads TGTGCCAGTAAGCCCGGACAGGCCTTCCCTGAAGCTTTCTTT. It translates to CASKPGQAFPEAFF. The full variable domain, its missing parts supplied by reference TRBV19 and TRBJ1-1, is DGGITQSPKYLFRKEGQNVTLSCEQNLNHDAMYWYRQDPGQGLRLIYYSQIVNDFQKGDIAEGYSVSREKKESFPLTVTSAQKNPTAFYLCASKPGQAFPEAFFGQGTRLTVV.

The chain combines TRBV19 with TRBJ2-2, with 9 bases lining up with TRBD2. The germline V gene has CDR1 LNHDA and CDR2 SQIVND (reference sequence). The CDR3 length is 15 residues. Trimming at V came to 5 bases and at J to 7 bases, leaving 8 bases not matched to a gene. DNA of the CDR3: TGTGCCAGTAGTCTGCGCGGGAGGGCCAACGGGGAGCTGTTTTTT. It specifies CASSLRGRANGELFF.

The rearrangement uses TRBV18 and TRBJ1-6; D not certain. V was pared by 2 bases and J by 7 bases, with 12 bases between. Germline V gene data show CDR1 as KGHSH and CDR2 as LQKENI. There are 15 residues in the CDR3. The CDR3 region is CASSPAENRNSPLHF. CDR3 bases: TGTGCCAGCTCACCAGCGGAGAATAGGAATTCACCCCTCCACTTT.

This clone appeared a single time. The genes are TRBV5-5 and TRBJ2-7, with 7 bases that match TRBD1. V shed 3 bases and J 2 bases; nucleotides not matched to a gene: 5. This CDR3 comprises 14 residues. Germline V gives CDR1 SGHKS, CDR2 YYEKEE (reference sequence). The CDR3 DNA reads as TGTGCCAGCAGCTGGAGACAGGGCCCCTACGAGCAGTACTTC. Its translation is CASSWRQGPYEQYF.

This chain joins TRBV9 and TRBJ2-2; D gene ambiguous. V lost 4 bases and J lost 6, with 7 bases in between. Germline V gene lookup returns CDR1 SGDLS and CDR2 YYNGEE. This CDR3 contains 12 residues. In DNA, the CDR3 is TGTGCCAGCAGCCCCCAGGCCGGGGAGCTGTTTTTT. This codes for CASSPQAGELFF.

V gene TRBV11-2 combines with J gene TRBJ2-2, with TRBD2 matching over 12 bases. CDR3 length equals 17 residues. With 3 bases clipped from V and 0 bases from J, the junction kept 2 bases outside the gene matches. CDR1 is SGHAT and CDR2 is FQNNGV in the germline V gene. CDR3 nucleotide sequence: TGTGCCAGCAGCTTCCGACTAGCGGGGGCGAACACCGGGGAGCTGTTTTTT. It yields the protein CASSFRLAGANTGELFF.

The rearrangement links TRBV5-8 to TRBJ1-4; a possible D gene is TRBD1 (5 bases). Per germline, CDR1 SGHTS and CDR2 YDEGEE. This CDR3 spans 16 amino acids. The V end was cut by 4 bases, the J end by 4 bases, with 17 bases between. CDR3 residues: CASSQGAGQDNEKLFF. CDR3 DNA: TGTGCCAGCAGCCAGGGCGCGGGGCAGGATAATGAAAAACTGTTTTTT.

The gene calls are TRBV28 and TRBJ1-6; no clear D. CDR1 and CDR2 from the germline V gene are MDHEN and SYDVKM. The CDR3 sequence is 13 residues long. The ends were cut back, 8 bases at V and 7 bases at J, with 12 bases in the middle. In DNA form, the CDR3 reads TGTGCCAGCCTACCGGCGAGGAATTCACCCCTCCACTTT. Amino acids: CASLPARNSPLHF. The whole variable domain, remainder taken from reference TRBV28 and TRBJ1-6, is DVKVTQSSRYLVKRTGEKVFLECVQDMDHENMFWYRQDPGLGLRLIYFSYDVKMKEKGDIPEGYSVSREKKERFSLILESASTNQTSMYLCASLPARNSPLHFGNGTRLTVT.

The sample holds one count of this clone. The J gene is TRBJ1-1, the V gene TRBV6-5; no definite D call. The ends were cut back, 6 bases at V and 3 bases at J, with 11 bases in the middle. This CDR3 contains 13 residues. Germline V lookup: CDR1 MNHEY, CDR2 SVGAGI. In DNA, the CDR3 is TGTGCCAGCAGCGCCCTAATAGACACTGAAGCTTTCTTT. This encodes CASSALIDTEAFF.

This chain links TRBV6-1 with TRBJ2-7, with D perhaps TRBD1 (6 bases). Trimming pared 3 bases from V and 2 bases from J, leaving 17 bases between. Germline V CDR1 and CDR2: MNHNS, SASEGT. This CDR3 spans 16 amino acids. CDR3 sequence (DNA): TGTGCCAGCAGTGACTACAGGGCACCTAAGGCCTACGAGCAGTACTTC. Protein product: CASSDYRAPKAYEQYF.

The rearrangement uses TRBV30 and TRBJ2-5, with D perhaps matching TRBD1 (6 bases). V lost 7 bases and J lost 1, with 13 bases in between. CDR1 and CDR2 (germline): GTSNPN, SVGIG (reference sequence). The CDR3 totals 13 residues. The CDR3 DNA reads TGTGCCTCATTAACAGGGCCCCAAGAGACCCAGTACTTC. Amino acid sequence: CASLTGPQETQYF.

This clone turned up a few times. The rearrangement uses TRBV7-9 and TRBJ2-7; D is ambiguous. Germline CDR1 SEHNR, CDR2 FQNEAQ (reference sequence). The CDR3 contains 13 residues. V was trimmed by 2 bases and J by 3 bases, leaving 8 bases between them. The CDR3 here is CASSLPGHYEQYF. CDR3 coding DNA: TGTGCCAGCAGCTTACCAGGCCACTACGAGCAGTACTTC.

This chain joins TRBV9 and TRBJ1-2; the match to TRBD1 covers 7 bases. This CDR3 is 18 amino acids long. Per germline, CDR1 SGDLS and CDR2 YYNGEE. V lost 0 bases, J lost 2 bases, and 13 bases stayed unmatched. CDR3 nucleotide sequence: TGTGCCAGCAGCGTAGCCCTCCTTGGGACAGCCCAGAACTATGGCTACACCTTC. Its translation is CASSVALLGTAQNYGYTF. The complete variable domain, with remaining parts taken from reference TRBV9 and TRBJ1-2, reads DSGVTQTPKHLITATGQRVTLRCSPRSGDLSVYWYQQSLDQGLQFLIQYYNGEERAKGNILERFSAQQFPDLHSELNLSSLELGDSALYFCASSVALLGTAQNYGYTFGSGTRLTVV.

The chain is built from TRBV9 and TRBJ2-1; 8 nucleotides align to TRBD1. V dropped 2 bases and J dropped 4; count of bases not matched to a gene: 8. CDR3 length equals 16 residues. The V gene's germline CDR1 is SGDLS and CDR2 YYNGEE. The CDR3: CASSVTNRGFYNEQFF. The CDR3 DNA is TGTGCCAGCAGCGTCACCAACAGGGGGTTTTACAATGAGCAGTTCTTC.

The chain recombines TRBV19 with TRBJ1-4; D ambiguous. V was shortened by 5 bases and J by 0 bases, with 10 bases between the two germline ends. There are 15 residues in the CDR3. The germline CDR1 and CDR2 sequences are LNHDA and SQIVND (reference sequence). CDR3 amino acids: CASSGEGATNEKLFF. The CDR3 nucleotides read TGTGCCAGTAGTGGGGAGGGAGCAACTAATGAAAAACTGTTTTTT.

This clone appeared once. The rearrangement uses TRBV18 and TRBJ1-2; D remains ambiguous. CDR1 and CDR2 from the germline V gene are KGHSH and LQKENI. The CDR3 has 14 residues. Deletions cut 3 bases from V and 8 bases from J, with 16 bases between. The CDR3 protein is CASSPAPRGRGYTF. The CDR3 DNA reads as TGTGCCAGCTCACCTGCTCCCCGAGGTCGGGGCTACACCTTC.

V is TRBV15 and J is TRBJ1-1; 7 nucleotides line up with TRBD1. The trim removed 1 base at V and 4 bases at J, leaving 6 bases unmatched. The CDR3 extends over 15 amino acids. Germline values: CDR1 LNHNV, CDR2 YYDKDF (reference sequence). The CDR3: CATSRVPGGTTEAFF. CDR3 sequence (DNA): TGTGCCACCAGCAGAGTCCCAGGGGGAACCACTGAAGCTTTCTTT.

This sequence joins TRBV4-1 and TRBJ2-7; 10 nucleotides align to TRBD2. Germline CDR1 reads MGHRA; CDR2 reads YSYEKL. This CDR3 comprises 18 residues. With 1 base clipped from V and 3 bases from J, the junction kept 12 bases outside the gene matches. CDR3 DNA: TGCGCCAGCAGCCAAGTGCAACTAGCGGGACTGTATAACTACGAGCAGTACTTC. The encoded protein is CASSQVQLAGLYNYEQYF.

This chain connects TRBV14 to TRBJ2-7, with TRBD2 matching 9 bases. The germline V gene has CDR1 SGHDN and CDR2 FVKESK. There are 14 residues in the CDR3. V was clipped by 4 bases and J by 2 bases; unmatched bases: 3. Written as DNA, the CDR3 is TGTGCCAGCAGCCGACTAGCGGAGCCCTACGAGCAGTACTTC. Its translation: CASSRLAEPYEQYF. The entire variable domain, with the rest obtained from reference TRBV14 and TRBJ2-7, is as follows: EAGVTQFPSHSVIEKGQTVTLRCDPISGHDNLYWYRRVMGKEIKFLLHFVKESKQDESGMPNNRFLAERTGGTYSTLKVQPAELEDSGVYFCASSRLAEPYEQYFGPGTRLTVT.

The chain recombines TRBV6-2 or TRBV6-3 with TRBJ2-3; D call uncertain. The V end was cut by 4 bases, the J end by 2 bases, with 7 bases between. The CDR3 sequence is 13 residues long. Germline CDR1 is MNHEY and CDR2 is SVGEGT. The CDR3 DNA reads TGTGCCAGCAGTTCCTACCTCACAGATACGCAGTATTTT. Translated, it gives CASSSYLTDTQYF.

On this clone itself: The sample holds other DNA sequences that translate to the same CDR3. This sequence joins TRBV6-5 and TRBJ2-3, with 10 bases lining up with TRBD1. The V and J ends lost 6 bases and 4 bases, in that order; junction bases with no gene match: 1. The CDR3 is 13 residues long. Per the germline V gene, CDR1 is MNHEY and CDR2 is SVGAGI. This CDR3 is CASRGTGADTQYF. The DNA of the CDR3 is TGTGCCAGCAGAGGGACAGGGGCAGATACGCAGTATTTT.

V usage is TRBV9 and J usage is TRBJ2-1; TRBD2 agrees at 9 bases. V lost 0 bases and J lost 9; bases outside the gene matches: 13. Looked up from germline, CDR1 is SGDLS and CDR2 is YYNGEE. CDR3 length: 17 amino acids. CDR3 in DNA: TGTGCCAGCAGCGTAGCTACAGGGGCTAGCGGGAATGTTGAGCAGTTCTTC. This codes for CASSVATGASGNVEQFF.

The CDR3 DNA is TGTGCCAGTAGTATTAAACTAATCTCTGGAAACACCATATATTTT. This encodes CASSIKLISGNTIYF. V is TRBV19 and J is TRBJ1-3; no reliable D call. With 3 bases removed from V and 0 bases from J, the gap between germline ends came to 9 bases. This CDR3 has 15 amino acids. Germline loops: CDR1 LNHDA, CDR2 SQIVND (reference sequence).

V is TRBV9 and J is TRBJ2-3; TRBD2 agrees at 10 bases. Germline V lookup: CDR1 SGDLS, CDR2 YYNGEE. CDR3 length: 15 amino acids. The J segment lost 2 bases and the V segment lost 3 bases, leaving 3 bases of the junction unmatched. The CDR3 reads CASSGGLAFTDTQYF. DNA for the CDR3: TGTGCCAGCAGCGGGGGACTAGCGTTCACAGATACGCAGTATTTT.

Regarding this clone: Other nucleotide sequences from this sample produce the same CDR3. This chain connects TRBV20-1 to TRBJ1-1; D is uncertain. In germline, CDR1 is DFQATT, CDR2 SNEGSKA (reference sequence). Trimming shortened V by 0 bases and J by 8 bases, and 4 bases separated the two germline ends. This CDR3 is built from 10 residues. The CDR3 coding sequence is TGCAGTGCTAGAGACAGAGAAGCTTTCTTT. Translating gives CSARDREAFF.